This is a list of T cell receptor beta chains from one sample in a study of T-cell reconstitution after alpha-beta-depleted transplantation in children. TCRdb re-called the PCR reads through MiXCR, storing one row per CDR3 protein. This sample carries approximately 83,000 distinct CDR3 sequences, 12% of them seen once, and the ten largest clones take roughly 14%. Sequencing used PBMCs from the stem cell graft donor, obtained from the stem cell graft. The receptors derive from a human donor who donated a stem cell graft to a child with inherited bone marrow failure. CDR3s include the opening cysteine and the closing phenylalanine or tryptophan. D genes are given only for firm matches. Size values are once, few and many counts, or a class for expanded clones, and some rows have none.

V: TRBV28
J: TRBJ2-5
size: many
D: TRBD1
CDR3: CASSPPPGQAVGTQYF
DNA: TGTGCCAGCAGTCCACCACCGGGACAGGCCGTAGGGACCCAGTACTTC

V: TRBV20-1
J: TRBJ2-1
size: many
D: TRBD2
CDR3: CSASLTSGRAGNEQFF
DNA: TGCAGTGCTAGTTTAACTAGCGGGAGGGCGGGCAATGAGCAGTTCTTC

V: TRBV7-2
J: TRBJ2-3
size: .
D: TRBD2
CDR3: CASSLLAGVLDTQYF
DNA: TGTGCCAGCAGCTTACTAGCGGGAGTCTTAGATACGCAGTATTTT

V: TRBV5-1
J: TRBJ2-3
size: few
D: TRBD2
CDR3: CASSLLPSGGAGADTQYF
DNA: TGCGCCAGCAGCTTGCTTCCTAGCGGGGGGGCCGGAGCAGATACGCAGTATTTT

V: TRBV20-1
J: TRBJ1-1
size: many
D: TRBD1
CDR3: CSAHRGGTEAFF
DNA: TGCAGTGCTCACAGGGGGGGCACTGAAGCTTTCTTT

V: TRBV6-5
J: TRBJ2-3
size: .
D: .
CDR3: CASTRDNSGTDTQYF
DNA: TGTGCCAGCACCAGGGACAACAGTGGCACAGATACGCAGTATTTT

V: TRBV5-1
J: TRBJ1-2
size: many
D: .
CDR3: CASSLEQGFGYTF
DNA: TGCGCCAGCAGCTTGGAACAGGGTTTCGGCTACACCTTC

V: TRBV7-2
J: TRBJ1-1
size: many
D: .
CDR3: CASSLVGRGNTEAFF
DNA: TGTGCCAGCAGCTTAGTAGGGCGAGGGAACACTGAAGCTTTCTTT

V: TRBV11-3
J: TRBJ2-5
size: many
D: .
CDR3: CASSLGYSEETQYF
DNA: TGTGCCAGCAGCCTGGGGTATAGCGAGGAGACCCAGTACTTC

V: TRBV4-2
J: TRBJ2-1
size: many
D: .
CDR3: CASRKVGSYNEQFF
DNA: TGTGCCAGCAGGAAAGTGGGCTCCTACAATGAGCAGTTCTTC

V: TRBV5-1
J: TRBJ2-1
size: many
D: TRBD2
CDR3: CASSLLAGENEQFF
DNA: TGCGCCAGCAGCTTGCTAGCGGGAGAGAATGAGCAGTTCTTC

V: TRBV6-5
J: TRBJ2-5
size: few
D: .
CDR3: CASSFDRHLRETQYF
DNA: TGTGCCAGCAGTTTCGACAGGCATCTGCGTGAGACCCAGTACTTC

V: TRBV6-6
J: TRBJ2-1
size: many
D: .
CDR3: CASTQRGSNEQFF
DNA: TGTGCCAGCACTCAACGGGGGAGCAATGAGCAGTTCTTC

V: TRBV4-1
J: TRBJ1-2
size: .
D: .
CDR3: CASSLDDGVYGYTF
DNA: TGCGCCAGCAGCCTAGACGACGGAGTCTATGGCTACACCTTC

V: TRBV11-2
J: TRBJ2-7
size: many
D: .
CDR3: CASSLVPRGYEQYF
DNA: TGTGCCAGCAGCTTAGTGCCAAGGGGCTACGAGCAGTACTTC

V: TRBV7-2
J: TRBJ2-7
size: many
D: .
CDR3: CASRPHRARWEQYF
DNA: TGTGCCAGCAGGCCGCACAGGGCCCGGTGGGAGCAGTACTTC

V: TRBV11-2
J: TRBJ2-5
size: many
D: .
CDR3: CASSLISGRETQYF
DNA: TGTGCCAGCAGCTTAATATCGGGGAGAGAGACCCAGTACTTC